A single sample is the source of the 7 T cell receptor beta chains below, sequenced in a study of T cell repertoires in cytomegalovirus infection. These receptors' targets are unknown. TCRdb re-called the reads through MiXCR, storing one row per CDR3 protein. The sample consists of roughly 150,000 distinct CDR3 sequences, around 30% of them appearing once. The source was CD8+ T cells from cultured PBMCs, collected from culture after CMV antigen stimulation. The receptors originated from a human donor in good health (CMV status not recorded). Some clones in this sample may be carry-over from other donors' samples.

The V and J genes are TRBV25-1 and TRBJ1-2; TRBD1 might be the D (6 bases). The CDR3 has 15 residues. The V end lost 3 bases, the J end lost 4 bases, and 15 bases lay between the germline ends. Looked up from germline, CDR1 is MGHDK and CDR2 is SYGVNS. The CDR3 DNA follows: TGTGCCAGCAGTGACCCCTTGGACAGAGGCTATGGCTACACCTTC. Translation gives CASSDPLDRGYGYTF.

This clonotype was found many times. This chain joins TRBV5-1 and TRBJ1-1; D is ambiguous. CDR1 and CDR2 (germline): SGHRS, YFSETQ. Trimming removed 0 bases at V and 2 bases at J, with 5 bases between. The CDR3 contains 13 residues. The CDR3 nucleotides are TGCGCCAGCAGCTTGGACAGTAACACTGAAGCTTTCTTT. Protein sequence: CASSLDSNTEAFF.

This clonotype was found many times. The chain uses TRBV20-1 and TRBJ1-3; D ambiguous. There are 16 residues in the CDR3. Germline assignment: CDR1 DFQATT and CDR2 SNEGSKA (reference sequence). V gave up 0 bases and J gave up 4 bases, with 16 bases separating them. The chain's CDR3 is CSARDRFSQLGNTIYF. CDR3 in DNA: TGCAGTGCTAGAGATAGGTTCTCACAGTTAGGAAACACCATATATTTT.

This clonotype was seen only a few times. The CDR3 reads CASTGPRAGELFF. In nucleotides, the CDR3 is TGTGCCAGCACCGGACCCAGGGCCGGGGAGCTGTTTTTT. The chain couples TRBV12-3 or TRBV12-4 to TRBJ2-2; possibly TRBD1 for D (5 bases). CDR3 length: 13 amino acids. V lost 7 bases, J lost 6 bases, and 12 bases lay in between.

This clonotype was counted at least ten times. The chain has TRBV6-2 or TRBV6-3 and TRBJ2-3, with 7 bases matching TRBD1. There are 13 residues in the CDR3. With V trimmed by 5 bases and J by 6 bases, 5 bases remained unmatched. Germline V lookup: CDR1 MNHEY, CDR2 SVGEGT. CDR3 nucleotides: TGTGCCAGCAGTCAGACAGGGTTCGATACGCAGTATTTT. It yields the protein CASSQTGFDTQYF.

Turning to this clonotype: At one end, the junction sequence differs from germline, possibly due to a read error. The chain couples TRBV10-3 to TRBJ1-3, with D unresolved. The CDR3 sequence is 15 residues long. The V gene's germline CDR1 is ENHRY and CDR2 SYGVKD. CDR3 coding DNA: TGTGTCATCAGTGAGATCGGAAGCTCTGGAAACACCATATATTTT. This encodes CVISEIGSSGNTIYF.

The sample holds many counts of this clonotype. The rearrangement links TRBV20-1 to TRBJ2-1; D is unresolved. V lost 2 bases to trimming and J lost 9 bases, with 14 bases between them. CDR1 DFQATT and CDR2 SNEGSKA come from the germline V gene (reference sequence). The CDR3 length is 13 residues. CDR3 in DNA: TGCAGTGCTAGATTCCCCTCGGAGAGTGAGCAGTTCTTC. Protein: CSARFPSESEQFF.